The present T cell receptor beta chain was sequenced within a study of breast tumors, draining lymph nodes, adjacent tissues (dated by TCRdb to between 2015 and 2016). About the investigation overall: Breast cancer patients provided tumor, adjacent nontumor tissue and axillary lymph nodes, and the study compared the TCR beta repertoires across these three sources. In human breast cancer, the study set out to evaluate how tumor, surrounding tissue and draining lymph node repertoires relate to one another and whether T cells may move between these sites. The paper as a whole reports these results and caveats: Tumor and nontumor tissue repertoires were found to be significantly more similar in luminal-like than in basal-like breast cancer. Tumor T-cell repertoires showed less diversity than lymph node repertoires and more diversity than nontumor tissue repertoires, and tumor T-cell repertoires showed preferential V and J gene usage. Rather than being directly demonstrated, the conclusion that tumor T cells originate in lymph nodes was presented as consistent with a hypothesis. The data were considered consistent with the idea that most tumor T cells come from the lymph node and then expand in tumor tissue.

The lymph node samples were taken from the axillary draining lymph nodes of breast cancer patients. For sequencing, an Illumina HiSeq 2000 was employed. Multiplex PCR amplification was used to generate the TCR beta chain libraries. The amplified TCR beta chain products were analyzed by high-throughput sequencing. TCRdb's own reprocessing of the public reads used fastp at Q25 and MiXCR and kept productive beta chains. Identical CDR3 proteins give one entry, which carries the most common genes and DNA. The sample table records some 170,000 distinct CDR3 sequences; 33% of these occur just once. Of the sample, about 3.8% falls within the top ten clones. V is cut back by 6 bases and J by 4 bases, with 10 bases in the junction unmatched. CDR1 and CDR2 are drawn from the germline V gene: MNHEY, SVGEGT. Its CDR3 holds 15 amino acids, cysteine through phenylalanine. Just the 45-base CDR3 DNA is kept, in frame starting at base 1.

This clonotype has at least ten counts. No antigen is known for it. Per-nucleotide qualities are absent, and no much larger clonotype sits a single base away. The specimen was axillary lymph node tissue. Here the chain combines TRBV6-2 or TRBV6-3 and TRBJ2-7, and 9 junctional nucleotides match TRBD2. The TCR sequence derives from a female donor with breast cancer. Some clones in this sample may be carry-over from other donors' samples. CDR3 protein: CASSSQTSGVYEQYF. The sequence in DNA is TGTGCCAGCAGCTCACAGACTAGCGGAGTTTACGAGCAGTACTTC.